Shown below are 27 T cell receptor beta chains from a single sample sequenced in a study of CD8+ T cells in alopecia areata. RNA was isolated and reverse transcribed to cDNA, the sequencing template. Generated by immunoSEQ multiplex PCR, the TCRdb table keeps only in-frame clones and is missing some. The sample consists of 150,000 or so clones, around 47% of them appearing once. The specimen sequenced was CD4+ T cells sorted from blood. All receptors come from a human donor with alopecia areata.

V is TRBV13 and J is TRBJ2-3, with 9 bases matching TRBD2. In germline, CDR1 is PRHDT, CDR2 FYEKMQ (reference sequence). The V and J ends lost 5 bases and 2 bases, in that order; junction bases with no gene match: 8. CDR3 size: 16 residues. This CDR3 reads CASSPLRGLATDTQYF. DNA of the CDR3: TGTGCCAGCAGCCCTCTTAGGGGACTAGCCACAGATACGCAGTATTTT.

This clone was found a few times. The chain employs TRBV7-9 and TRBJ2-5; D is uncertain. This CDR3 is built from 13 residues. Trimming removed 0 bases from V and 2 bases from J, with 4 bases in between. CDR1 is SEHNR and CDR2 is FQNEAQ in the germline V gene (reference sequence). The CDR3 loop reads CASSLASQETQYF. The CDR3 DNA sequence: TGTGCCAGCAGCTTAGCCAGTCAAGAGACCCAGTACTTC.

The chain recombines TRBV27 with TRBJ1-4; a possible D gene is TRBD1 (5 bases). The V and J ends lost 3 bases and 8 bases respectively, with 10 bases between them. This CDR3 is built from 13 residues. In germline, CDR1 is MNHEY, CDR2 SMNVEV (reference sequence). The CDR3: CASSLQGGEKLFF. CDR3 DNA: TGTGCCAGCAGTTTGCAGGGAGGCGAAAAACTGTTTTTT. The whole variable domain, filled in from reference TRBV27 and TRBJ1-4, reads EAQVTQNPRYLITVTGKKLTVTCSQNMNHEYMSWYRQDPGLGLRQIYYSMNVEVTDKGDVPEGYKVSRKEKRNFPLILESPSPNQTSLYFCASSLQGGEKLFFGSGTQLSVL.

This clone appeared a few times. The gene calls are TRBV7-9 and TRBJ1-1; TRBD1 might be the D (6 bases). Trimming shortened V by 5 bases and J by 0 bases, and 13 bases separated the two germline ends. This CDR3 has 15 amino acids. CDR1 and CDR2 (germline): SEHNR, FQNEAQ (reference sequence). The CDR3 coding sequence is TGTGCCAGCAGCGGAGCACAGGGTCTGAACACTGAAGCTTTCTTT. This translates into CASSGAQGLNTEAFF.

The genes are TRBV5-1 and TRBJ1-2, with D tentatively TRBD1 (6 bases). Deletions cut 6 bases from V and 1 base from J, with 13 bases between. The CDR3 runs to 14 residues. Germline CDR1 SGHRS, CDR2 YFSETQ. CDR3 sequence (DNA): TGCGCCAGCAAAAGACAGGAACTTAACTATGGCTACACCTTC. Translating gives CASKRQELNYGYTF.

This chain joins TRBV7-8 and TRBJ2-7; D remains unclear. The V gene lost 6 bases and the J gene lost 2 bases, with 5 bases spanning the gap. The germline CDR1 and CDR2 sequences are SGHVS and FQNEAQ. The CDR3 length is 11 residues. CDR3 in DNA: TGTGCCAGCAGATTAACCTACGAGCAGTACTTC. Translation gives CASRLTYEQYF.

In its sample, this clone was seen a few times. V usage is TRBV29-1 and J usage is TRBJ1-2; possibly TRBD1 for D (5 bases). Trimming pared 6 bases from V and 3 bases from J, leaving 14 bases between. Germline lookup yields CDR1 SQVTM and CDR2 ANQGSEA. This CDR3 comprises 13 residues. CDR3 amino acids: CSVGLAGHYGYTF. The CDR3 region has the DNA TGCAGCGTGGGCCTTGCAGGGCACTATGGCTACACCTTC. The full variable domain, its missing parts supplied by reference TRBV29-1 and TRBJ1-2, is SAVISQKPSRDICQRGTSLTIQCQVDSQVTMMFWYRQQPGQSLTLIATANQGSEATYESGFVIDKFPISRPNLTFSTLTVSNMSPEDSSIYLCSVGLAGHYGYTFGSGTRLTVV.

This clone was found a few times. V is TRBV5-1 and J is TRBJ2-5; no clear D. This CDR3 is built from 13 residues. V lost 0 bases and J lost 1, with 4 bases in between. The germline CDR1 and CDR2 sequences are SGHRS and YFSETQ. The CDR3 DNA reads as TGCGCCAGCAGCTTGGTGGCCCAAGAGACCCAGTACTTC. Encoded protein: CASSLVAQETQYF.

This clone was seen a handful of times. The genes are TRBV27 and TRBJ2-7; 9 positions match TRBD2. CDR1 is MNHEY and CDR2 is SMNVEV in the germline V gene (reference sequence). CDR3 size: 13 residues. J gave up 4 bases and V 8 bases, and 6 bases lay outside the gene matches. CDR3 in amino acids: CASAIAGVYEQYF. The CDR3 coding sequence is TGTGCCAGCGCTATAGCGGGAGTGTACGAGCAGTACTTC.

This clone was found a few times. The rearrangement links TRBV5-4 to TRBJ1-2; D is possibly TRBD1 (5 bases). V was cut by 1 base and J by 2 bases, with 6 bases left in between. The CDR3 extends over 13 amino acids. Germline V CDR1 and CDR2: SGHNT, YYREEE (reference sequence). In nucleotides, the CDR3 is TGTGCCAGCAGCTTGCGGGACAACTATGGCTACACCTTC. This codes for CASSLRDNYGYTF.

J is TRBJ1-1 and V is TRBV30; D not resolved. Looked up from germline, CDR1 is GTSNPN and CDR2 is SVGIG (reference sequence). V dropped 0 bases and J dropped 6 bases, with 20 bases sitting between them. CDR3 size: 16 residues. CDR3 bases: TGTGCCTGGAGTGTAATAGGCCACTCCCGGGCCGCTGAAGCTTTCTTT. It is translated as CAWSVIGHSRAAEAFF.

The chain joins TRBV29-1 to TRBJ1-2; D is perhaps TRBD1 (6 bases). Germline V lookup: CDR1 SQVTM, CDR2 ANQGSEA. Trimming shortened V by 7 bases and J by 5 bases, and 14 bases separated the two germline ends. This CDR3 region has 12 residues. DNA for the CDR3: TGCAGCGGATTGACAGGAGTGTATGGCTACACCTTC. Protein sequence: CSGLTGVYGYTF.

The rearrangement uses TRBV9 and TRBJ2-1; no firm D call. This CDR3 is built from 11 residues. V shed 0 bases and J shed 14 bases, with 9 bases lying between them. CDR1 and CDR2 from the germline V gene are SGDLS and YYNGEE. The CDR3 here is CASSVAPRKFF. CDR3 DNA sequence: TGTGCCAGCAGCGTAGCTCCGAGGAAGTTCTTC.

A few counts support this clone. The V call is TRBV30, the J call TRBJ2-3, with D unclear. The germline V gene encodes CDR1 GTSNPN and CDR2 SVGIG (reference sequence). Trimming took off 0 bases at V and 2 bases at J, with 9 bases between the two ends. There are 14 residues in the CDR3. CDR3 protein: CAWSVGRDTDTQYF. The DNA for the CDR3 is TGTGCCTGGAGTGTGGGCCGCGACACAGATACGCAGTATTTT.

This clone was recorded a few times. The chain carries TRBV9 and TRBJ1-5, with no clear D. V shed 2 bases and J shed 2 bases, with 11 bases lying between them. CDR3 length: 15 residues. Germline V gene data show CDR1 as SGDLS and CDR2 as YYNGEE. CDR3 protein: CASSVSASGNQPQHF. CDR3 nucleotide sequence: TGTGCCAGCAGCGTTTCCGCCTCCGGCAATCAGCCCCAGCATTTT.

The CDR3 nucleotides read TGCAGCCCTGAAGGACACCACTACGAGCAGTACTTC. It translates to CSPEGHHYEQYF. V is TRBV29-1 and J is TRBJ2-7, with a weak D call TRBD1 (5 bases). The CDR3 is 12 residues long. Germline V CDR1 and CDR2: SQVTM, ANQGSEA. Trimming stripped 8 bases from V and 3 bases from J, with 14 bases between.

This clone appeared a few times. This chain joins TRBV28 and TRBJ1-5; 7 nucleotides align to TRBD1. V lost 5 bases to trimming and J lost 7 bases; unmatched junction nucleotides: 11. The CDR3 runs 15 residues. Germline V gene lookup returns CDR1 MDHEN and CDR2 SYDVKM. The CDR3 spells CASSPRGGGGQPQHF. The CDR3 coding sequence is TGTGCCAGCAGTCCTCGTGGAGGGGGCGGCCAGCCCCAGCATTTT. The variable domain in full, completed from reference TRBV28 and TRBJ1-5, reads DVKVTQSSRYLVKRTGEKVFLECVQDMDHENMFWYRQDPGLGLRLIYFSYDVKMKEKGDIPEGYSVSREKKERFSLILESASTNQTSMYLCASSPRGGGGQPQHFGDGTRLSIL.

The rearrangement uses TRBV5-1 and TRBJ2-1, with D perhaps TRBD2 (5 bases). Germline CDR1 and CDR2: SGHRS and YFSETQ. CDR3 length: 14 residues. V was cut by 3 bases and J by 3 bases, with 10 bases left in between. As DNA, the CDR3 is TGCGCCAGCAGCTACCCTGAGGGCTACAATGAGCAGTTCTTC. Translation: CASSYPEGYNEQFF.

This clone is a singleton in its sample. This chain joins TRBV5-6 and TRBJ2-1, with a weak D call TRBD2 (6 bases). Germline values: CDR1 SGHDT, CDR2 YYEEEE. The CDR3 length is 12 residues. V was cut by 4 bases and J by 8 bases, with 10 bases left in between. CDR3 sequence reads: CASSEGLYEQFF. Written as DNA, the CDR3 is TGTGCCAGCAGCGAGGGACTTTATGAGCAGTTCTTC.

The chain links TRBV7-3 to TRBJ2-3; D remains ambiguous. The V end lost 1 base, the J end lost 4 bases, and 18 bases lay between the germline ends. This CDR3 is built from 17 residues. Germline CDR1 reads SGHTA; CDR2 reads FQGTGA. The CDR3 DNA sequence: TGTGCCAGCAGCTTAATGACTCGGTCATCCGGTGCAGATACGCAGTATTTT. Amino acids: CASSLMTRSSGADTQYF.

This clone was detected a few times. This chain joins TRBV29-1 and TRBJ1-2; 8 nucleotides line up with TRBD1. The V segment lost 2 bases and the J segment 4 bases; nucleotides outside the gene matches: 6. Germline V gene lookup returns CDR1 SQVTM and CDR2 ANQGSEA. There are 14 residues in the CDR3. CDR3: CSVELGQGFYGYTF. The CDR3 DNA reads TGCAGCGTTGAATTAGGACAGGGATTCTATGGCTACACCTTC.

This CDR3 is CASRSGASSYNEQFF. In DNA, the CDR3 is TGTGCCAGCAGGTCAGGGGCAAGCTCCTACAATGAGCAGTTCTTC. This chain links TRBV28 with TRBJ2-1; D may be TRBD1 (6 bases). The CDR3 runs to 15 residues. V was shortened by 6 bases and J by 0 bases, with 12 bases between the two germline ends. Germline lookup yields CDR1 MDHEN and CDR2 SYDVKM.

This clone turned up a few times. The J gene is TRBJ1-2, the V gene TRBV7-9, with 8 bases identical to TRBD1. Germline-derived CDR1 and CDR2 are SEHNR and FQNEAQ (reference sequence). The CDR3 is 13 residues long. The V and J ends lost 2 bases and 9 bases, in that order; junction bases with no gene match: 5. The CDR3 loop is CASSLRTGFSYTF. CDR3 DNA sequence: TGTGCCAGCAGCTTAAGGACAGGGTTTAGCTACACCTTC.

V usage is TRBV27 and J usage is TRBJ2-2, with a possible D match to TRBD2 (5 bases). The CDR3 is 12 residues long. The V and J ends lost 6 bases and 8 bases respectively, with 10 bases between them. Germline-derived CDR1 and CDR2 are MNHEY and SMNVEV (reference sequence). The CDR3 sequence is CASSLRGGELFF. CDR3 nucleotides: TGTGCCAGCAGCCTACGCGGGGGGGAGCTGTTTTTT.

The J gene is TRBJ2-5, the V gene TRBV14, with TRBD1 identical over 11 bases. V lost 2 bases and J lost 4; bases outside the gene matches: 6. CDR3 size: 16 residues. CDR1 SGHDN and CDR2 FVKESK come from the germline V gene. CDR3 sequence (DNA): TGTGCCAGCAGCCAATACCGGGACAGGGGGGGAGAGACCCAGTACTTC. Its translation: CASSQYRDRGGETQYF.

The rearrangement links TRBV10-3 to TRBJ2-1, with 7 bases identical to TRBD2. The CDR3 covers 14 residues. Trimming at V came to 4 bases and at J to 3 bases, leaving 3 bases not matched to a gene. Looked up from germline, CDR1 is ENHRY and CDR2 is SYGVKD. CDR3 in amino acids: CAISVSGFYNEQFF. As DNA, the CDR3 is TGTGCCATCAGTGTTAGCGGGTTCTACAATGAGCAGTTCTTC.

This clone was seen more than once but under ten times. The rearrangement joins TRBV30 to TRBJ1-2; D is undetermined. Trimming left V 1 base short and J 8 bases short, with 11 bases between. Germline V gives CDR1 GTSNPN, CDR2 SVGIG (reference sequence). The CDR3 totals 12 residues. DNA of the CDR3: TGTGCCTGGAGTGGCCACCGTCGGGGCTACACCTTC. This translates into CAWSGHRRGYTF.